This is a list of T cell receptor beta chains from one sample in a study of T cells after yellow fever vaccination. TCRdb re-called the 5' RACE reads with MiXCR, one entry per CDR3 protein. This table has approximately 130,000 distinct CDR3 sequences, roughly 15% appearing once. Sequences were derived from CD8+ T cells sorted from PBMCs, sampled 5 days after the yellow fever booster vaccination. Receptors were obtained from a man younger than 35 who received the YFV17D yellow fever vaccine. The CDR3 runs from the conserved cysteine through the conserved F or W. D genes are given only for firm matches. Only part of the rows carry a size: once, few, many, or a class if the clone is expanded.

TRBV7-6,TRBJ1-1,NA,NA,CASQRGGIGTEAFF,TGTGCCAGCCAAAGGGGGGGGATCGGCACTGAAGCTTTCTTT
TRBV5-4,TRBJ2-3,TRBD1,few,CASSGSGTGVVDTQYF,TGTGCCAGCAGCGGATCCGGTACAGGGGTTGTCGATACGCAGTATTTT
TRBV7-8,TRBJ2-3,NA,once,CASRSGSTDTQYF,TGTGCCAGCAGAAGCGGGAGCACAGATACGCAGTATTTT
TRBV6-5,TRBJ2-1,NA,few,CASSADFMEQFF,TGTGCCAGCAGTGCAGACTTCATGGAGCAGTTCTTC
TRBV19,TRBJ2-1,NA,few,CASSIVGRDEQFF,TGTGCCAGTAGTATAGTGGGCAGGGATGAGCAGTTCTTC
TRBV11-2,TRBJ2-3,NA,NA,CASWSPGLDADTQYF,TGTGCCAGCTGGTCCCCGGGGTTGGATGCAGATACGCAGTATTTT
TRBV6-5,TRBJ2-7,NA,NA,CASSSGTGYEQYF,TGTGCCAGCAGTAGCGGGACAGGTTACGAGCAGTACTTC
TRBV4-3,TRBJ2-4,NA,few,CASSQDSENIQYF,TGCGCCAGCAGCCAAGATAGTGAAAACATTCAGTACTTC
TRBV9,TRBJ2-3,NA,NA,CASSVEGPDTQYF,TGTGCCAGCAGCGTAGAAGGCCCAGATACGCAGTATTTT
TRBV3-1,TRBJ1-2,NA,NA,CASRLRDSPWGYTF,TGTGCCAGCAGACTCCGGGACTCCCCTTGGGGCTACACCTTC
TRBV4-2,TRBJ1-6,TRBD1,few,CASSPRTGNSPLHF,TGTGCCAGCAGCCCCCGGACAGGGAATTCACCCCTCCACTTT
TRBV7-6,TRBJ2-7,NA,few,CASSPRTDVAYEQYF,TGTGCCAGCAGCCCCCGGACAGACGTAGCCTACGAGCAGTACTTC
TRBV6-5,TRBJ2-1,TRBD2,NA,CASSITSGGQAEQFF,TGTGCCAGCAGTATTACTAGCGGGGGGCAAGCTGAGCAGTTCTTC
TRBV19,TRBJ1-1,NA,NA,CASRTRTEAFF,TGTGCCAGCAGGACCCGGACTGAAGCTTTCTTT
TRBV5-4,TRBJ2-1,TRBD2,NA,CATGGGSDNEQFF,TGTGCCACCGGGGGGGGGTCCGACAATGAGCAGTTCTTC
TRBV5-1,TRBJ2-1,TRBD1,few,CASSAGRTGTWYEQFF,TGCGCCAGCAGCGCGGGGAGGACAGGGACATGGTATGAGCAGTTCTTC
TRBV6-2/TRBV6-3,TRBJ2-2,NA,NA,CASSYQGGELFF,TGTGCCAGCAGTTACCAGGGCGGGGAGCTGTTTTTT
TRBV29-1,TRBJ2-2,NA,few,CSVVLDTGELFF,TGCAGCGTTGTCCTAGACACCGGGGAGCTGTTTTTT
TRBV6-2/TRBV6-3,TRBJ2-5,NA,few,CASSNTGNQETQYF,TGTGCCAGCAGTAACACAGGGAACCAAGAGACCCAGTACTTC
TRBV20-1,TRBJ2-2,TRBD1,few,CSASDRGLTGELFF,TGCAGTGCTAGTGACAGGGGGCTGACCGGGGAGCTGTTTTTT
TRBV27,TRBJ1-2,NA,NA,CASSHGRGTTYGYTF,TGTGCCAGCAGTCATGGGAGGGGGACGACATATGGCTACACCTTC
TRBV5-4,TRBJ2-2,TRBD1,few,CASSLVGQEITGELFF,TGTGCCAGCAGCTTGGTCGGACAGGAAATCACCGGGGAGCTGTTTTTT
TRBV4-3,TRBJ1-4,TRBD1,few,CASSQVRQGHEKLFF,TGCGCCAGCAGCCAAGTCCGACAGGGTCATGAAAAACTGTTTTTT
TRBV6-5,TRBJ2-2,TRBD1,few,CASSRDRAGGRTGELFF,TGTGCCAGCAGCCGCGACAGGGCAGGGGGCAGGACCGGGGAGCTGTTTTTT
TRBV14,TRBJ1-6,NA,NA,CASSHRTRTNSPLHF,TGTGCCAGCAGCCATAGGACGCGGACTAATTCACCCCTCCACTTT
TRBV4-1,TRBJ2-3,TRBD2,NA,CASSNAGLAGGPDTQYF,TGCGCCAGCAGCAATGCTGGACTAGCGGGGGGTCCAGATACGCAGTATTTT
TRBV4-1,TRBJ2-5,TRBD1,few,CASSRRIQGLETQYF,TGCGCCAGCAGCCGGAGGATACAGGGGTTGGAGACCCAGTACTTC
TRBV10-2,TRBJ2-7,TRBD2,few,CASSPAGAAYEQYF,TGCGCCAGCAGCCCAGCGGGGGCTGCGTACGAGCAGTACTTC
TRBV29-1,TRBJ2-6,NA,few,CSVDGRAGANVLTF,TGCAGCGTTGACGGCAGGGCTGGGGCCAACGTCCTGACTTTC
TRBV7-9,TRBJ2-3,TRBD2,NA,CASSLDPVLAGTDTQYF,TGTGCCAGCAGCTTAGACCCCGTCCTAGCGGGAACAGATACGCAGTATTTT
TRBV7-6,TRBJ2-3,TRBD2,few,CASSLAGGHDTQYF,TGTGCCAGCAGCTTGGCGGGGGGGCACGATACGCAGTATTTT
TRBV6-5,TRBJ2-1,NA,NA,CASWVNEQFF,TGTGCCAGCTGGGTGAATGAGCAGTTCTTC
TRBV10-3,TRBJ2-5,TRBD1,few,CAISDREGGKETQYF,TGTGCCATCAGCGACAGGGAAGGAGGTAAAGAGACCCAGTACTTC
TRBV27,TRBJ1-2,NA,few,CASSLLYGYTF,TGTGCCAGCAGTTTGCTGTATGGCTACACCTTC
TRBV12-3/TRBV12-4,TRBJ2-3,TRBD2,few,CASSSNRDYYTDTQYF,TGTGCCAGCAGTTCCAATCGGGACTACTACACAGATACGCAGTATTTT
TRBV5-8,TRBJ2-2,NA,many,CASKGSANTGELFF,TGTGCCAGCAAGGGTAGCGCGAACACCGGGGAGCTGTTTTTT
TRBV5-1,TRBJ2-7,TRBD1,NA,CASSLAGTGFNEQYF,TGCGCCAGCAGCTTGGCGGGGACAGGGTTCAACGAGCAGTACTTC
TRBV5-1,TRBJ1-2,NA,few,CASSLGQGLFGYTF,TGCGCCAGCAGCTTGGGGCAGGGTTTGTTTGGCTACACCTTC
TRBV4-1,TRBJ1-2,NA,NA,CASSLRGNYGYTF,TGCGCCAGCAGCCTCCGGGGGAACTATGGCTACACCTTC
TRBV30,TRBJ1-1,TRBD1,NA,CAWGTGQGFVTEAFF,TGTGCCTGGGGAACCGGACAGGGGTTTGTCACTGAAGCTTTCTTT
TRBV5-1,TRBJ1-2,NA,many,CASSVTSGGRGYTF,TGCGCCAGCAGCGTAACATCGGGGGGCCGTGGCTACACCTTC
TRBV7-2,TRBJ2-7,NA,NA,CASSAFYEQYF,TGTGCCAGCAGCGCATTCTACGAGCAGTACTTC
TRBV6-5,TRBJ2-7,NA,few,CASSPVGHEQYF,TGTGCCAGCAGTCCGGTGGGCCACGAGCAGTACTTC
TRBV7-2,TRBJ2-3,NA,few,CASRGADTQYF,TGTGCCAGCAGGGGAGCGGATACGCAGTATTTT
TRBV4-3,TRBJ2-3,NA,NA,CASSQDRGTDTQYF,TGCGCCAGCAGCCAAGATAGGGGCACAGATACGCAGTATTTT
TRBV4-1,TRBJ2-1,NA,NA,CASSPLLYNEQFF,TGCGCCAGCAGCCCGCTCCTCTACAATGAGCAGTTCTTC
TRBV5-6,TRBJ1-5,NA,few,CASSFKPQHF,TGTGCCAGCAGCTTTAAACCCCAGCATTTT
TRBV20-1,TRBJ2-7,NA,few,CSADLSGAGEQYF,TGCAGTGCCGACCTTAGCGGCGCCGGCGAGCAGTACTTC
TRBV9,TRBJ2-3,NA,few,CASSVDAAGSSTDTQYF,TGTGCCAGCAGCGTAGATGCTGCAGGGAGTTCCACAGATACGCAGTATTTT
TRBV7-8,TRBJ2-2,NA,many,CASSLGGGVGTGELFF,TGTGCCAGCAGCTTAGGAGGCGGGGTGGGCACCGGGGAGCTGTTTTTT
TRBV19,TRBJ2-2,NA,NA,CASSVRATGELFF,TGTGCCAGTAGTGTTAGAGCCACCGGGGAGCTGTTTTTT
TRBV12-3/TRBV12-4,TRBJ1-2,NA,NA,CASSPTVGYGYTF,TGTGCCAGCAGTCCGACAGTAGGATATGGCTACACCTTC
TRBV4-3,TRBJ2-1,TRBD1,NA,CASSQDGNRGQNEQFF,TGCGCCAGCAGCCAAGATGGGAACAGGGGCCAGAATGAGCAGTTCTTC